This T cell receptor beta chain was recovered during a study of tumor-infiltrating lymphocytes in primary liver carcinoma (dated by TCRdb to 2017 to 2019). Regarding the research as a whole: Hepatocellular carcinoma (four) or combined HCC and intrahepatic cholangiocarcinoma (one) was present in the five patients, who were three men and two women aged 30 to 69 years. Each sample produced about 3.5 to 7.5 million productive TCRbeta reads, and read depth showed no significant difference between tissue types. TCRbeta repertoire sequencing, expression microarrays and whole-exome sequencing were combined in the study across five regions of each liver tumor, with adjacent normal tissue and blood also included. The five patients had tumors staged T1-T3 N0M0, with maximum diameters ranging from 4.2 to 10 cm. Repertoires from technical replicates were highly reproducible, with mean shared-clone rates about 0.9 and correlation coefficients above 0.95. TCRbeta repertoire sequencing covered about 35 specimens from 5 patients: approximately 25 tumor regions, 5 adjacent noncancerous liver tissues and 5 peripheral blood samples. To link TCRbeta repertoire diversity with the local molecular phenotype, the approximately 23 tumor region samples were profiled using Agilent mRNA microarrays.

Overall results and qualifications from the work: Consistent with antigen-driven expansion, pairs of tumor regions showed higher repertoire overlap (mean around 36%) than either tumor-adjacent pairs (approximately 17%) or tumor-blood pairs (approximately 15%). A significantly larger repertoire fraction was made up by the top 250 clones in tumors than in blood (p = 0.039). Because the samples were bulk and unsorted, CD4+ and CD8+ T cell repertoires could not be compared. Only five patients were included in the study, and the authors note that the findings should be validated in a larger study. Just about 7.5-25% of top clones turned up in all five regions of a tumor, which suggests spatial heterogeneity among tumor-infiltrating T cells. Only the TCR beta chain was sequenced, which likely underestimates true repertoire diversity because unpaired alpha chains were not captured.

Total RNA and DNA were co-extracted without cell sorting from roughly 20-30 mg of bulk tissue using the AllPrep DNA/RNA mini kit. Four or five patients with histopathologically diagnosed primary liver carcinoma underwent surgical resection in China between 2015 and March 2016. At the time of sampling, the patients had chronic HBV infection and had not received any treatment. Five spatially separated regions were sampled per tumor: superior, inferior, left-lateral and right-lateral poles, plus the tumor centre. Histology showed that every tumor sample contained more than 80% viable tumor cells. Each fresh piece of tumor and adjacent tissue was cut in two, with one half stored in RNAlater at -80 degrees C and the other half sent for histology. In regard to this clonotype: The target of this receptor is not known. No clone much larger than this one lies a single base away; base qualities are absent.

A constant-region primer and ProtoScript II reverse transcriptase were used to reverse-transcribe TCRbeta-specific cDNA from about 530 ng total RNA. Three nested multiplex PCR rounds, following a slightly modified ARM-PCR procedure, were used to build the TCRbeta libraries. The first two PCR rounds used multiplex TRBV1-TRBV30 forward primers with a Cbeta reverse primer, each for approximately 10 cycles. Sample barcodes and Illumina adapters were added in a final 25-cycle PCR using Deep VentR polymerase. Amplicons of 200-500 bp were gel-purified with a QIAquick gel extraction kit before sequencing. An Illumina HiSeq 2500 was used to sequence the TCRbeta amplicons, generating 250-bp paired-end reads. As for the original processing: Quality trimming of reads was performed with Trimmomatic v0.33, and paired reads were merged with FLASH v1.2.11 so that full CDR3 sequences could be recovered. V, D and J germline segments were assigned to the rearranged TCRbeta sequences using MiGEC v1.2.1b. Clonotype statistics and Shannon-Wiener diversity indices were calculated with VDJtools v1.0.0. Except for diversity analysis, only each sample's 250 most abundant clonotypes were used in subsequent analyses to reduce sampling bias. TCRdb passed the public sequencing reads through fastp at Q25 and MiXCR, retaining productive beta sequences. Rows merge per CDR3 protein into single entries with the most common DNA and genes. The V and J calls shown here were made by TCRdb, not taken from the authors' results. This sample holds approximately 73,000 distinct CDR3 sequences; 70% to 75% were observed only once. Jointly, the top ten make up roughly an eighth of the sample.

V drops 2 bases and J drops 0 bases, leaving 8 bases in between. Measured from the cysteine to the phenylalanine, the CDR3 is 15 residues long. Just the 45-base CDR3 DNA is kept, in frame starting at base 1. Based on the germline V gene, the CDR1 and CDR2 sequences are MNHNS and SASEGT. Sequenced input: liver tumor tissue from sampling region 4. The cell subset or site label here, explained by the study, means: tumor region T4, right-lateral pole. The rearranged segments are TRBV6-1 and TRBJ2-1, with no confident D gene call. This receptor was obtained from an older woman with primary liver carcinoma and hepatitis B virus infection. The nucleotides read TGTGCCAGCAGTGAACTGGCGCGCTCCTACAATGAGCAGTTCTTC. Its protein product is CASSELARSYNEQFF.